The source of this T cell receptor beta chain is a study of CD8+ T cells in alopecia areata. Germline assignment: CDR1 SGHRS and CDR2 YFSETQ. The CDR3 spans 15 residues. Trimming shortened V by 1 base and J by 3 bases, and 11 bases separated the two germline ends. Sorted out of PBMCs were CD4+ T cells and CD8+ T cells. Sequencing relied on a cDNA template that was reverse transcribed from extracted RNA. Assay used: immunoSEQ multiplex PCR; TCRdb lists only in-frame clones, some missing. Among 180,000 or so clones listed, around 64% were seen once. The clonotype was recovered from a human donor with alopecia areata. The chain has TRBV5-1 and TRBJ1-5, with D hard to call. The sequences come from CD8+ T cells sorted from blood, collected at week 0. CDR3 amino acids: CASSLYAGDNQPQHF. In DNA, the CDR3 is TGCGCCAGCAGCTTGTACGCGGGTGACAATCAGCCCCAGCATTTT.